A single T cell receptor (beta chain) is shown here with its context. Its antigen is unidentified. This record comes from a study of cytomegalovirus exposure and HLA in healthy donors. Whole-study results and caveats: In an earlier analysis, most TCR beta V segments were productive about 90% or about 30% of the time. Donor immune exposure was known only as CMV serostatus. TCR beta sequences numbering under 20,000 were associated with HLA alleles at 0.05 false discovery rate in a later analysis. As a later analysis revealed, most CMV-associated TCR beta chains appeared HLA-restricted.

13 Jbeta primers and 60 Vbeta primers were used for the PCR. The protocol was immunoSEQ multiplex PCR, while the TCRdb copy is restricted to in-frame clones and leaves out a portion. The data contain 100,000 to 150,000 clones, roughly 82% of them singletons. Sequencing input: PBMCs. This TCR came from a middle-aged man in good health and CMV-seronegative.

CDR3 residues: CASSLGPGLNSYEQYF. The CDR3 DNA reads as TGTGCCAGCAGCTTAGGTCCAGGGCTGAACTCCTACGAGCAGTACTTC. The V gene is TRBV11-2, the J gene TRBJ2-7; D perhaps matches TRBD1 (5 bases). CDR1 and CDR2 (germline): SGHAT, FQNNGV. Trimming removed 1 base from V and 0 bases from J, with 13 bases in between. The CDR3 extends over 16 amino acids. The entire variable domain, with the rest obtained from reference TRBV11-2 and TRBJ2-7, is as follows: EAGVAQSPRYKIIEKRQSVAFWCNPISGHATLYWYQQILGQGPKLLIQFQNNGVVDDSQLPKDRFSAERLKGVDSTLKIQPAKLEDSAVYLCASSLGPGLNSYEQYFGPGTRLTVT.